This entry lists 20 T cell receptor beta chains sequenced from one sample in a study of cytomegalovirus exposure and HLA in healthy donors. With 60 Vbeta and 13 Jbeta primers, the PCR was carried out. Using immunoSEQ multiplex PCR, the repertoire was profiled, and TCRdb retains in-frame clones only, with some absent. The profile covers about 97,000 clones, with about 81% appearing a single time and about 5.5% taken by the ten largest. Material for sequencing was PBMCs. These receptors were obtained from a man aged 35 to 55 in good health and CMV-seropositive.

This clone was counted a few times. The chain combines TRBV28 with TRBJ1-5; 12 bases line up with TRBD1. Unmatched junction bases numbered 10, after V lost 6 bases and J lost 7 bases. Germline CDR1 MDHEN, CDR2 SYDVKM. The CDR3 extends over 16 amino acids. In DNA form, the CDR3 reads TGTGCCAGCAGATCCCGGGACAGGGGGCCTTGGCAGCCCCAGCATTTT. Translated, it gives CASRSRDRGPWQPQHF.

This sequence joins TRBV6-1 and TRBJ2-7; 14 bases agree with TRBD2. V gave up 4 bases and J gave up 0 bases; unmatched junction bases: 5. Germline assignment: CDR1 MNHNS and CDR2 SASEGT. The CDR3 has 17 residues. CDR3 sequence reads: CASSGGGLAGASYEQYF. For the CDR3, the DNA is TGTGCCAGCAGTGGGGGGGGACTAGCGGGGGCCTCCTACGAGCAGTACTTC.

This clone was found once. The chain recombines TRBV15 with TRBJ2-5; no firm D call. CDR3 length: 15 residues. The germline V and J ends were trimmed by 0 bases and 4 bases, with 12 bases remaining between them. The germline V gene encodes CDR1 LNHNV and CDR2 YYDKDF (reference sequence). The CDR3 region has the DNA TGTGCCACCAGCAGAGATCGGCAGGCAAGAGAGACCCAGTACTTC. This translates into CATSRDRQARETQYF.

V usage is TRBV9 and J usage is TRBJ1-2, with a tentative D call TRBD1 (5 bases). The germline CDR1 and CDR2 sequences are SGDLS and YYNGEE. Trimming removed 3 bases from V and 0 bases from J, with 9 bases in between. The CDR3 has 14 residues. This chain's CDR3 is CASSDRGANYGYTF. The DNA for the CDR3 is TGTGCCAGCAGCGATCGGGGGGCTAACTATGGCTACACCTTC.

The chain links TRBV28 to TRBJ2-5, with 7 bases aligning to TRBD1. V shed 6 bases and J 5 bases; nucleotides not matched to a gene: 12. Germline V CDR1 and CDR2: MDHEN, SYDVKM. The CDR3 runs 15 residues. This CDR3 is CASSSPTGLAETQYF. CDR3 in DNA: TGTGCCAGCAGCTCCCCGACAGGGCTTGCCGAGACCCAGTACTTC. The full variable domain, in which reference TRBV28 and TRBJ2-5 provide the parts outside the CDR3, is DVKVTQSSRYLVKRTGEKVFLECVQDMDHENMFWYRQDPGLGLRLIYFSYDVKMKEKGDIPEGYSVSREKKERFSLILESASTNQTSMYLCASSSPTGLAETQYFGPGTRLLVL.

The chain links TRBV2 to TRBJ2-7; possible D gene TRBD2, 7 bases. The germline V gene has CDR1 SNHLY and CDR2 FYNNEI. The germline V and J ends were trimmed by 3 bases and 4 bases, with 13 bases remaining between them. This CDR3 is built from 14 residues. CDR3 coding DNA: TGTGCCAGCAGTGACCGGGGGCGGGAGTACGAGCAGTACTTC. Its protein product is CASSDRGREYEQYF. Full variable domain (remainder filled in from reference TRBV2 and TRBJ2-7): EPEVTQTPSHQVTQMGQEVILRCVPISNHLYFYWYRQILGQKVEFLVSFYNNEISEKSEIFDDQFSVERPDGSNFTLKIRSTKLEDSAMYFCASSDRGREYEQYFGPGTRLTVT.

The chain employs TRBV7-2 and TRBJ2-5; 11 nucleotides line up with TRBD2. CDR1 and CDR2 from the germline V gene are SGHTA and FQGNSA. The trim removed 3 bases at V and 3 bases at J, leaving 3 bases unmatched. The CDR3 extends over 15 amino acids. The CDR3 nucleotides are TGTGCCAGCAGCTTTAGCGGGGGGGCGGAAGAGACCCAGTACTTC. It yields the protein CASSFSGGAEETQYF. Together with reference TRBV7-2 and TRBJ2-5, the CDR3 gives the full variable domain: GAGVSQSPSNKVTEKGKDVELRCDPISGHTALYWYRQSLGQGLEFLIYFQGNSAPDKSGLPSDRFSAERTGGSVSTLTIQRTQQEDSAVYLCASSFSGGAEETQYFGPGTRLLVL.

J is TRBJ2-1 and V is TRBV2, with a tentative D call TRBD1 (5 bases). The CDR3 is 12 residues long. Trimming took off 9 bases at V and 5 bases at J, with 11 bases between the two ends. Germline V lookup: CDR1 SNHLY, CDR2 FYNNEI. The CDR3 DNA sequence: TGTGCCAGAGGAGACAGAAACAATGAGCAGTTCTTC. Residues: CARGDRNNEQFF.

The J gene is TRBJ1-2, the V gene TRBV5-6, with 7 bases matching TRBD1. V was pared by 4 bases and J by 2 bases, with 14 bases of the junction left unmatched. The CDR3 has 17 amino acids. Germline CDR1 is SGHDT and CDR2 is YYEEEE. CDR3 sequence: CASSHRTGRGTNYGYTF. The CDR3 DNA reads TGTGCCAGCAGCCACAGGACAGGTCGTGGAACCAACTATGGCTACACCTTC.

In the case of this clone: Other DNA sequences from this sample encode an identical CDR3 as well. The chain is built from TRBV7-8 and TRBJ2-3; D possibly corresponds to TRBD2 (6 bases). V dropped 3 bases and J dropped 0 bases, with 22 bases sitting between them. The CDR3 extends over 19 amino acids. In germline, CDR1 is SGHVS, CDR2 FQNEAQ. The CDR3 is CASSLGQGFLAASTDTQYF. The CDR3 DNA reads TGTGCCAGCAGCTTGGGTCAGGGATTCTTAGCGGCTAGCACAGATACGCAGTATTTT.

J is TRBJ1-5 and V is TRBV2; the D gene is possibly TRBD1 (5 bases). CDR1 and CDR2 from the germline V gene are SNHLY and FYNNEI. There are 15 residues in the CDR3. The V gene lost 2 bases and the J gene lost 0 bases, with 8 bases spanning the gap. This chain's CDR3 is CASSELGGSNQPQHF. The CDR3 nucleotides read TGTGCCAGCAGTGAATTGGGGGGTAGCAATCAGCCCCAGCATTTT.

This clone has just one count. V is TRBV5-1 and J is TRBJ2-7; TRBD2 agrees at 11 bases. Germline V gene data show CDR1 as SGHRS and CDR2 as YFSETQ. CDR3 length: 15 residues. The trim removed 1 base at V and 4 bases at J, leaving 4 bases unmatched. CDR3 coding DNA: TGCGCCAGCAGCTTGCTAGCGGGAGGAGGTTACGAGCAGTACTTC. This encodes CASSLLAGGGYEQYF. The whole variable domain, remainder taken from reference TRBV5-1 and TRBJ2-7, is KAGVTQTPRYLIKTRGQQVTLSCSPISGHRSVSWYQQTPGQGLQFLFEYFSETQRNKGNFPGRFSGRQFSNSRSEMNVSTLELGDSALYLCASSLLAGGGYEQYFGPGTRLTVT.

CDR3 in DNA: TGTGCCAGCAACCTGGACAGGGACACTGAAGCTTTCTTT. Translating it yields CASNLDRDTEAFF. V is TRBV11-2 and J is TRBJ1-1; TRBD1 matches 8 bases. CDR1 is SGHAT, CDR2 FQNNGV, per germline. This CDR3 comprises 13 residues. With 7 bases clipped from V and 3 bases from J, the junction kept 4 bases outside the gene matches.

V gene TRBV5-5 combines with J gene TRBJ1-1; the D gene is possibly TRBD1 (6 bases). CDR1 and CDR2 from the germline V gene are SGHKS and YYEKEE (reference sequence). The CDR3 sequence is 14 residues long. The V end was cut by 2 bases, the J end by 7 bases, with 15 bases between. CDR3 nucleotides: TGTGCCAGCAGCTTTTCAGGGGCGAAGGGTGAAGCTTTCTTT. It encodes CASSFSGAKGEAFF.

The chain has TRBV6-1 and TRBJ1-4; 8 bases fit TRBD1. CDR3 length equals 12 residues. The germline gives CDR1 MNHNS, CDR2 SASEGT. The CDR3 loop is CGTQGANEKLFF. The CDR3 coding sequence is TGTGGGACACAGGGGGCTAATGAAAAACTGTTTTTT.

V usage is TRBV18 and J usage is TRBJ2-7, with D possibly matching TRBD2 (5 bases). V dropped 2 bases and J dropped 6 bases, with 14 bases sitting between them. The CDR3 length is 14 residues. Germline values: CDR1 KGHSH, CDR2 LQKENI. In nucleotides, the CDR3 is TGTGCCAGCTCACCAACTGGCGGGCCGGGCGAGCAGTACTTC. This translates into CASSPTGGPGEQYF.

This clone occurred a few times. This chain connects TRBV29-1 to TRBJ1-2; 9 bases match TRBD1. This CDR3 spans 13 amino acids. V was clipped by 4 bases and J by 4 bases; unmatched bases: 4. Germline V CDR1 and CDR2: SQVTM, ANQGSEA. The CDR3: CSVVPGQGYGYTF. The CDR3 region has the DNA TGCAGCGTTGTCCCGGGACAGGGCTATGGCTACACCTTC.

The rearrangement links TRBV5-4 to TRBJ2-5; 9 bases fit TRBD2. Germline trimming cut 4 bases from V and 2 bases from J; bases unmatched to any gene: 3. The CDR3 has 14 amino acids. In germline, CDR1 is SGHNT, CDR2 YYREEE (reference sequence). The DNA for the CDR3 is TGTGCCAGCAGCCCGACTAGCGGACAAGAGACCCAGTACTTC. Translated, it gives CASSPTSGQETQYF.

The genes are TRBV6-1 and TRBJ2-7; possibly TRBD2 for D (7 bases). Per germline, CDR1 MNHNS and CDR2 SASEGT. This CDR3 has 12 residues. The V gene lost 10 bases and the J gene lost 3 bases, with 13 bases spanning the gap. This CDR3 reads CATRGGGYEQYF. The CDR3 nucleotides are TGTGCCACCAGGGGAGGGGGCTACGAGCAGTACTTC.

The gene calls are TRBV5-1 and TRBJ2-3; TRBD1 is a possible D gene (6 bases). Germline CDR1 and CDR2: SGHRS and YFSETQ. The CDR3 covers 13 residues. Trimming stripped 4 bases from V and 3 bases from J, with 9 bases between. The CDR3 coding sequence is TGCGCCAGCAGCCCAACAGGGACAGATACGCAGTATTTT. Translated, it gives CASSPTGTDTQYF.